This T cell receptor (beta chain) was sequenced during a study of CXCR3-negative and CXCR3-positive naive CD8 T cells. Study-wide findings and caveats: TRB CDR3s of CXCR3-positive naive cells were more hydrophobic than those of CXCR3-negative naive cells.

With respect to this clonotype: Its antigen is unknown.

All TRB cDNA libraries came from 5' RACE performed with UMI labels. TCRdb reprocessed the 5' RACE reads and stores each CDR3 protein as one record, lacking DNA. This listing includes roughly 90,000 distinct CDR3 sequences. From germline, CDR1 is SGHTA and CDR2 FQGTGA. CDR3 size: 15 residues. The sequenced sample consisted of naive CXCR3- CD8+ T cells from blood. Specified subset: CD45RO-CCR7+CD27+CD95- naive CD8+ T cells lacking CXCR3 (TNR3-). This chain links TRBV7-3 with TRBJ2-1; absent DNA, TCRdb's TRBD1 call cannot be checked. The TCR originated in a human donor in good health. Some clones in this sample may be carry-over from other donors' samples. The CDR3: CASSLIGATNNEQFF.